This T cell receptor (beta chain) was captured by sequencing in a study of yellow fever vaccine responses in identical twins. Study conclusions and caveats: The T cell response to vaccination in identical twins was reportedly partly convergent and partly personalized.

A single record per CDR3 protein comes from TCRdb applying MiXCR to the RT-PCR reads. The profile shows 2,000 to 3,000 distinct CDR3 sequences, 85% to 90% of them singletons. About this clonotype: The antigen is unknown.

CDR1 KGHDR and CDR2 SFDVKD come from the germline V gene. This CDR3 has 15 amino acids. V was shortened by 5 bases and J by 5 bases, with 14 bases between the two germline ends. Material: T cells from blood (PBMCs), unsorted or a sorted subset (not recorded which), obtained before or after yellow fever vaccination (not recorded which). This receptor was identified in a woman in her late teens or twenties who received the yellow fever vaccine. The gene calls are TRBV24-1 and TRBJ2-2; D possibly uses TRBD1 or TRBD2 (5 bases each). CDR3 protein: CATSAPGPTTGELFF. The CDR3 coding sequence is TGTGCCACCAGTGCCCCGGGACCAACAACCGGGGAGCTGTTTTTT.